These 5 T cell receptor beta chains originate from one sample sequenced in a study of identical twins. MiXCR, applied by TCRdb to the 5' RACE reads, yields one record per CDR3 protein. In the table there are more than 600,000 distinct CDR3 sequences, approximately 18% of which are singletons. Another study also made use of these data, one on T cells expressing NK-cell markers.

Sequencing used PBMCs. These receptors all stem from a woman between 18 and 30 years old in good health.

This clonotype was counted only a few times. The V and J genes are TRBV20-1 and TRBJ2-2, with D hard to call. CDR3 size: 12 residues. Germline assignment: CDR1 DFQATT and CDR2 SNEGSKA (reference sequence). V lost 1 base and J lost 6, with 6 bases in between. CDR3 nucleotide sequence: TGCAGTGCTAGAGTCTTCGCCGGGGAGCTGTTTTTT. Translated: CSARVFAGELFF.

V is TRBV29-1 and J is TRBJ1-1, with 9 bases aligning to TRBD1. Germline CDR1 reads SQVTM; CDR2 reads ANQGSEA. The CDR3 has 12 residues. With 6 bases clipped from V and 10 bases from J, the junction kept 9 bases outside the gene matches. The CDR3 DNA reads TGCAGCGTAAAACAGGGGGCACAGGGAGCTTTCTTT. This gives the protein CSVKQGAQGAFF.

Only a few counts were recorded for this clonotype. This chain joins TRBV20-1 and TRBJ1-1; no clear D gene. V was shortened by 0 bases and J by 6 bases, with 14 bases between the two germline ends. Looked up from germline, CDR1 is DFQATT and CDR2 is SNEGSKA (reference sequence). The CDR3 spans 14 residues. CDR3 DNA: TGCAGTGCTAGAGATCCGCGACGGGTAGCTGAAGCTTTCTTT. Its protein is CSARDPRRVAEAFF.

The chain is built from TRBV9 and TRBJ2-2; D is undetermined. With 0 bases removed from V and 5 bases from J, the gap between germline ends came to 14 bases. There are 16 residues in the CDR3. From germline, CDR1 is SGDLS and CDR2 YYNGEE. The CDR3 DNA reads TGTGCCAGCAGCGTAGACGATGGGGAAGGGACCGGGGAGCTGTTTTTT. Its translation is CASSVDDGEGTGELFF.

This clonotype was observed a handful of times. V and J are TRBV5-6 and TRBJ2-3, with D unclear. Germline V lookup: CDR1 SGHDT, CDR2 YYEEEE. This CDR3 is built from 12 residues. The V gene lost 0 bases and the J gene lost 7 bases, with 6 bases spanning the gap. The CDR3 DNA reads as TGTGCCAGCAGCTTGGATCGGAATACGCAGTATTTT. This translates into CASSLDRNTQYF.